The present T cell receptor (beta chain) was sequenced within a study of T cell repertoires in cytomegalovirus infection. Across the study: Shared public TCR beta signatures pointed to both CMV infection and a matching HLA type. Study outcomes and limitations: People with CMV and the relevant HLA were identified by cumulative public TCR beta family frequency. The ex vivo response was dominated by HLA-C-restricted CMV-specific TCR beta clonotypes.

TCRdb reprocessed the reads via MiXCR and lists one record per CDR3 protein. The repertoire holds 300,000 to 400,000 distinct CDR3 sequences, more than 9% seen once, with about 4.5% in the top ten. CDR3 length: 15 residues. The germline V gene has CDR1 MDHEN and CDR2 SYDVKM. Trimming removed 6 bases from V and 4 bases from J; junction bases left unmatched: 9. This clonotype was seen at least ten times. The antigen is not known. This clonotype originated in a human donor in good health (CMV status not recorded). Some clones in this sample may be carry-over from other donors' samples. The chain is built from TRBV28 and TRBJ2-3, with 8 nucleotides matching TRBD1. Material: PBMCs. The CDR3 region has the DNA TGTGCCAGCAGGGCGGGACAGGTTGGCGCAGATACGCAGTATTTT. This codes for CASRAGQVGADTQYF.